Listed here are 3 T cell receptor beta chains from one sample, sequenced in a study of vaccination effects on CD4 cells after COVID-19. Their specific antigens are unknown. Scientists isolated CD4+ T cells after a roughly ten-day culture period ended. The data were produced by immunoSEQ multiplex PCR, yet TCRdb's version contains in-frame clones alone and is incomplete. The sample consists of around 30,000 clones, about 73% of them appearing once. The sample in question was CD4+ T cells from PBMCs cultured without peptide, obtained before COVID-19 vaccination. These receptor sequences come from a human donor who received a COVID-19 vaccine.

The DNA for the CDR3 is TGTGCCAGCGTCGGCTGGGATGGAACCATATATTTT. Protein: CASVGWDGTIYF. The V call is TRBV28, the J call TRBJ1-3; D unresolved. V lost 8 bases to trimming and J lost 10 bases, with 15 bases between them. CDR3 length: 12 amino acids. Germline CDR1 reads MDHEN; CDR2 reads SYDVKM.

This clone has more than one count but fewer than ten. V gene TRBV11-3 combines with J gene TRBJ2-1; TRBD2 agrees at 8 bases. With 5 bases clipped from V and 0 bases from J, the junction kept 3 bases outside the gene matches. In germline, CDR1 is SGHNT, CDR2 YENEEA. There are 15 residues in the CDR3. The CDR3 nucleotides are TGTGCCAGCAGCCCAGCGGGAGACTCCTACAATGAGCAGTTCTTC. Protein: CASSPAGDSYNEQFF.

This clone is labeled large. The chain joins TRBV2 to TRBJ1-3; D is possibly TRBD1 (6 bases). The length of the CDR3 is 14 residues. Germline CDR1 is SNHLY and CDR2 is FYNNEI. Trimming cost V 7 bases and J 2 bases, with 12 bases left between them. The CDR3 reads CASTSGGPGNTIYF. As DNA, the CDR3 is TGTGCCAGCACCAGTGGGGGGCCTGGAAACACCATATATTTT.